This entry lists 2 T cell receptor beta chains sequenced from one sample in a study of blood T cell repertoires in COVID-19. Assay: immunoSEQ multiplex PCR; the TCRdb copy retains only in-frame clones and omits some. The sample lists around 100,000 clones; roughly 80% were seen once. Sequencing was performed on peripheral blood. These receptors all stem from a man between 50 and 59 years old with active or convalescent COVID-19.

This clone has a single count. The chain has TRBV18 and TRBJ1-4, with D hard to call. This CDR3 comprises 14 residues. The V gene's germline CDR1 is KGHSH and CDR2 LQKENI. Trimming removed 3 bases at V and 4 bases at J, with 9 bases between. CDR3 in DNA: TGTGCCAGCTCACCCCGGGGTAGTAATGAAAAACTGTTTTTT. Its translation is CASSPRGSNEKLFF.

As regards this clone: The same CDR3 arises from other DNA sequences in this sample as well. CDR3 in amino acids: CASSPGLYGYTF. The CDR3 DNA reads as TGTGCCAGCAGCCCGGGACTCTATGGCTACACCTTC. The genes are TRBV12-3 or TRBV12-4 and TRBJ1-2; tentative D call: TRBD1 (5 bases). The V and J ends lost 6 bases and 4 bases respectively, with 9 bases between them. This CDR3 has 12 residues.